These 24 T cell receptor beta chains were all obtained from the same sample, sequenced in a study of CD8+CD57+ T cells in acquired aplastic anemia. Profiling that covered TCR beta VDJ and CDR3 relied on genomic DNA as its template. Using its own MiXCR run on the reads, TCRdb lists one record per CDR3 protein. This sample has 100,000 to 150,000 distinct CDR3 sequences, with about half found just once. The sequenced material came from sorted CD4+, CD8+, or CD8+CD57+ T cells (not recorded which) from PBMCs. The receptors were gathered from a human donor in good health, serving as a control.

This clonotype was detected ten times or more. The V call is TRBV4-3, the J call TRBJ1-2; 8 nucleotides line up with TRBD1. The J segment lost 4 bases and the V segment lost 1 base, leaving 8 bases of the junction unmatched. There are 16 residues in the CDR3. CDR1 and CDR2 (germline): LGHNA, YSLEER. The CDR3 DNA reads TGCGCCAGCAGCCAAGCCGCGACAGGGGTAGTCTATGGCTACACCTTC. Its translation is CASSQAATGVVYGYTF.

This clonotype came up once. A junction end diverges from the germline sequence, so it may reflect a read error. As DNA, the CDR3 is TGCGCCAGCAGCTTACAGGGGGGCCGCTACGAGCAGCACTTC. This encodes CASSLQGGRYEQHF. The chain is built from TRBV7-2 and TRBJ2-7, with 8 bases aligning to TRBD1. The CDR3 runs to 14 residues. CDR1 SGHTA and CDR2 FQGNSA come from the germline V gene.

The rearrangement links TRBV20-1 to TRBJ1-2; 7 nucleotides line up with TRBD1. The CDR3 is 12 amino acids. V lost 6 bases to trimming and J lost 2 bases; unmatched junction nucleotides: 3. Germline lookup yields CDR1 DFQATT and CDR2 SNEGSKA (reference sequence). The CDR3 DNA sequence: TGCAGTGCCGTACAGGGGAACTATGGCTACACCTTC. This sequence encodes CSAVQGNYGYTF.

This clonotype was detected many times. In DNA form, the CDR3 reads TGTGCCAGCAGTGGACACCCCTGGGGAAATGAAAAACTGTTTTTT. Translating gives CASSGHPWGNEKLFF. The chain uses TRBV2 and TRBJ1-4; D call uncertain. The V end was cut by 4 bases, the J end by 5 bases, with 14 bases between. Germline V gene data show CDR1 as SNHLY and CDR2 as FYNNEI. This CDR3 region has 15 residues. Full variable domain (outside the CDR3, taken from reference TRBV2 and TRBJ1-4): EPEVTQTPSHQVTQMGQEVILRCVPISNHLYFYWYRQILGQKVEFLVSFYNNEISEKSEIFDDQFSVERPDGSNFTLKIRSTKLEDSAMYFCASSGHPWGNEKLFFGSGTQLSVL.

The rearrangement links TRBV20-1 to TRBJ2-3; D perhaps matches TRBD2 (7 bases). This CDR3 is built from 15 residues. Germline V gene data show CDR1 as DFQATT and CDR2 as SNEGSKA (reference sequence). V was clipped by 1 base and J by 3 bases, with 14 bases between them. CDR3 loop: CSARGGGGTTDTQYF. The CDR3 nucleotides are TGCAGTGCTAGAGGAGGGGGGGGGACGACAGATACGCAGTATTTT.

The CDR3 DNA sequence: TGCAGTGCTAGAGAACCCGGGGAGGGAACTGAAGCTTTCTTT. This codes for CSAREPGEGTEAFF. This chain connects TRBV20-1 to TRBJ1-1; D uncertain. V was shortened by 0 bases and J by 5 bases, with 13 bases between the two germline ends. This CDR3 spans 14 amino acids. Germline values: CDR1 DFQATT, CDR2 SNEGSKA (reference sequence).

This clonotype appeared a single time. V and J are TRBV19 and TRBJ2-7, with D perhaps assigned TRBD1 or TRBD2 (5 bases each). Judging by the DNA end, TRBJ2-1 fits better; the J call may be wrong. Germline V gene sequence: CDR1 LNHDA, CDR2 SQIVND (reference sequence). This CDR3 comprises 15 residues. DNA of the CDR3: TGTGCCAGTAGTCCCCGAGGGGCAGGTTACAATGAGCAGTTCTTC. Its protein product is CASSPRGAGYNEQFF.

The chain links TRBV7-6 to TRBJ2-7; perhaps TRBD2 as D (6 bases). This CDR3 spans 18 amino acids. V shed 5 bases and J shed 3 bases, with 26 bases lying between them. CDR1 and CDR2 (germline): SGHVS, FNYEAQ. CDR3 in amino acids: CASSRPPIRGVDVYEQYF. The DNA for the CDR3 is TGTGCCAGCAGCCGGCCCCCAATACGCGGGGTGGATGTCTACGAGCAGTACTTC.

This clonotype was counted many times. V usage is TRBV7-6 and J usage is TRBJ2-3, with 10 bases that match TRBD2. The CDR3 runs 16 residues. After removal of 1 base from V and 4 bases from J, the junction contained 5 bases not matched to a gene. Germline lookup yields CDR1 SGHVS and CDR2 FNYEAQ. CDR3 region: CASSLEVAGGSDTQYF. The CDR3 coding sequence is TGTGCCAGCAGCTTAGAGGTAGCGGGGGGCTCAGATACGCAGTATTTT.

This clonotype was counted between two and nine times. This sequence joins TRBV10-3 and TRBJ2-1, with D perhaps given as TRBD1 or TRBD2 (5 bases each). The CDR3 is 11 amino acids. From germline, CDR1 is ENHRY and CDR2 SYGVKD. Trimming took off 2 bases at V and 10 bases at J, with 6 bases between the two ends. The CDR3 reads CAISERDEQFF. CDR3 bases: TGTGCCATCAGTGAGAGGGACGAGCAGTTCTTC.

This chain links TRBV11-2 with TRBJ2-7, with 10 positions matching TRBD1. Trimming at V came to 4 bases and at J to 3 bases, leaving 6 bases not matched to a gene. Per the germline V gene, CDR1 is SGHAT and CDR2 is FQNNGV. This CDR3 has 15 amino acids. CDR3 sequence: CASSSRQGANYEQYF. Here the CDR3 DNA reads TGTGCCAGCAGCTCTCGACAGGGGGCTAACTACGAGCAGTACTTC.

The table lists this clonotype with many counts. This sequence joins TRBV5-8 and TRBJ2-3; D is unresolved. Trimming pared 0 bases from V and 6 bases from J, leaving 5 bases between. From germline, CDR1 is SGHTS and CDR2 YDEGEE. The CDR3 is 12 amino acids. For the CDR3, the DNA is TGTGCCAGCAGCTTGGTTCTGGATACGCAGTATTTT. As protein: CASSLVLDTQYF. Looking up the rest from reference TRBV5-8 and TRBJ2-3 gives the full variable domain: EAGVTQSPTHLIKTRGQQATLRCSPISGHTSVYWYQQALGLGLQFLLWYDEGEERNRGNFPPRFSGRQFPNYSSELNVNALELEDSALYLCASSLVLDTQYFGPGTRLTVL.

This clonotype was seen more than once but under ten times. The chain joins TRBV7-2 to TRBJ2-7; possibly TRBD1 or TRBD2 for D (5 bases each). The CDR3 has 14 residues. The germline gives CDR1 SGHTA, CDR2 FQGNSA. Trimming shortened V by 6 bases and J by 8 bases, and 20 bases separated the two germline ends. The DNA of the CDR3 is TGTGCCAGCAGTTTGGACCCCGAGGGGCGGAAGCAGTACGTC. Amino acids: CASSLDPEGRKQYV.

The gene calls are TRBV7-6 and TRBJ2-5; perhaps TRBD2 as D (5 bases). Trimming cost V 2 bases and J 2 bases, with 15 bases left between them. Germline CDR1 SGHVS, CDR2 FNYEAQ. The CDR3 extends over 16 amino acids. The CDR3 sequence is CASSLSVRAQQETQYF. In nucleotides, the CDR3 is TGTGCCAGCAGCTTAAGTGTGAGGGCACAACAAGAGACCCAGTACTTC.

This clonotype came up many times. A much bigger clone sits one base away, suggesting this may be a read error. J is TRBJ2-7 and V is TRBV10-3; TRBD2 aligns across 8 bases. This CDR3 is built from 14 residues. The germline V gene encodes CDR1 ENHRY and CDR2 SYGVKD. Here the CDR3 DNA reads TGTGCCATCAGCCCGGGACTAGGTTCGTCCGAGCGGTACTTC. Amino acids: CAISPGLGSSERYF.

This clonotype was observed once. The chain combines TRBV25-1 with TRBJ2-7; D perhaps matches TRBD1 (6 bases). CDR3 length equals 16 residues. V lost 3 bases and J 4 bases, leaving 19 bases between the germline ends. Germline CDR1 is MGHDK and CDR2 is SYGVNS. Here the CDR3 reads CASSDMGSRGSYEQYF. DNA for the CDR3: TGTGCCAGCAGTGATATGGGAAGCAGGGGTTCGTACGAGCAGTACTTC.

This clonotype was observed a single time. CDR3 nucleotide sequence: TGTGCCAGCAGCTTCTTATGGTATGGCTACACCTTC. Residues: CASSFLWYGYTF. The gene calls are TRBV7-6 and TRBJ1-2; D is uncertain. Germline assignment: CDR1 SGHVS and CDR2 FNYEAQ. The CDR3 is 12 amino acids. V gave up 3 bases and J gave up 5 bases, with 7 bases separating them.

Many counts were recorded for this clonotype. The chain uses TRBV6-1 and TRBJ2-7; TRBD1 matches 10 bases. The J segment lost 2 bases and the V segment lost 11 bases, leaving 9 bases of the junction unmatched. CDR1 MNHNS and CDR2 SASEGT come from the germline V gene. The CDR3 is 14 residues long. CDR3 sequence reads: CAGQGGRNAYEQYF. The CDR3 nucleotides read TGTGCCGGACAGGGGGGAAGGAATGCCTACGAGCAGTACTTC.

This chain links TRBV30 with TRBJ1-5, with D possibly matching TRBD1 (6 bases). This CDR3 is 13 amino acids long. Per the germline V gene, CDR1 is GTSNPN and CDR2 is SVGIG (reference sequence). With 5 bases removed from V and 5 bases from J, the gap between germline ends came to 13 bases. CDR3 bases: TGTGCCTGGGGAACAGGGAGTTATCAGCCCCAGCATTTT. Translated, it gives CAWGTGSYQPQHF.

The chain couples TRBV18 to TRBJ1-2, with D tentatively TRBD1 (6 bases). V dropped 0 bases and J dropped 2 bases, with 16 bases sitting between them. The CDR3 length is 17 residues. Germline CDR1 and CDR2: KGHSH and LQKENI. The CDR3 loop is CASSPPIGGARNYGYTF. In nucleotides, the CDR3 is TGTGCCAGCTCACCACCGATCGGGGGGGCTCGGAACTATGGCTACACCTTC.

The table lists this clonotype with a few counts. CDR3 in DNA: TGTGCCAGCGGACTAGCGGCTTACAATGAGCAGTTCTTC. Translated, it gives CASGLAAYNEQFF. V usage is TRBV2 and J usage is TRBJ2-1; TRBD2 matches 10 bases. V lost 8 bases and J lost 4; bases outside the gene matches: 2. The CDR3 is 13 residues long. Germline CDR1 is SNHLY and CDR2 is FYNNEI.

Comments on this clonotype: This is likely a read error, given that the CDR3 carries no conserved phenylalanine or tryptophan at its end. The limits of the CDR3 on the DNA are not certain, so only TCRdb's listed CDR3 is given. The chain employs TRBV12-3 or TRBV12-4 and TRBJ1-2; TRBD1, the table's D call, lacks a check against the DNA. The CDR3 sequence runs 8 residues, both termini included. CDR3 sequence: CASSWRGH.

There are a few counts of this clonotype. The V and J genes are TRBV24-1 and TRBJ2-7, with 8 bases identical to TRBD2. The junction had 13 bases not matched to a gene; V was cut back by 4 bases and J by 9 bases. This CDR3 region has 15 residues. Germline loops: CDR1 KGHDR, CDR2 SFDVKD. The CDR3 loop reads CATSDQRGTYNVQYF. CDR3 coding DNA: TGTGCCACCAGTGACCAGCGGGGGACCTACAATGTGCAGTACTTC.

The sample holds many counts of this clonotype. V is TRBV7-9 and J is TRBJ2-5, with D tentatively TRBD1 (6 bases). The CDR3 is 15 residues long. The V end lost 3 bases, the J end lost 4 bases, and 15 bases lay between the germline ends. Germline CDR1 and CDR2: SEHNR and FQNEAQ (reference sequence). CDR3 nucleotide sequence: TGTGCCAGCAGCTTGGCCGGTGGGACATCAGAGACCCAGTACTTC. Amino acid sequence: CASSLAGGTSETQYF.